This is a list of T cell receptor beta chains from one sample in a study of T cell repertoires in cytomegalovirus infection. These TCRs are of unknown antigen specificity. TCRdb reanalysed the reads using MiXCR and keeps one entry per CDR3 protein. The data contain some 110,000 distinct CDR3 sequences, roughly a tenth of them singletons. The sample taken for sequencing was PBMCs, sequenced either directly or after in vitro stimulation (not recorded which). Receptor source: a human donor in good health (CMV status not recorded). Some clones in this sample may be carry-over from other donors' samples. The CDR3 runs from the conserved cysteine through the conserved F or W. Each record gives: V gene, D gene, J gene, clone size, CDR3 DNA, CDR3 protein. A D gene is named only where the DNA matches it firmly. A clone size is listed for some rows: how often the clone was seen (once, few, many), or a class if it is expanded.

v_gene: TRBV19
d_gene: TRBD1
j_gene: TRBJ1-6
abundance: many
CDR3nt: TGTGCCAGTAGTGGGGACAGGATAAATTCACCCCTCCACTTT
CDR3aa: CASSGDRINSPLHF

v_gene: TRBV6-2/TRBV6-3
d_gene: TRBD2
j_gene: TRBJ2-1
abundance: few
CDR3nt: TGTGCCAGCAGTTACTCGGCGGGAGCCGACTACAATGAGCAGTTCTTC
CDR3aa: CASSYSAGADYNEQFF

v_gene: TRBV19
d_gene: TRBD2
j_gene: TRBJ2-5
abundance: NA
CDR3nt: TGTGCCAGTAGCAGGCTAGCGGGGGCGATCCAAGAGACCCAGTACTTC
CDR3aa: CASSRLAGAIQETQYF

v_gene: TRBV24-1
d_gene: NA
j_gene: TRBJ1-2
abundance: many
CDR3nt: TGTGCCACCAGTGATCGCGACAGTCCCCACTATGGCTACACCTTC
CDR3aa: CATSDRDSPHYGYTF

v_gene: TRBV5-1
d_gene: NA
j_gene: TRBJ2-3
abundance: many
CDR3nt: TGCGCCAGCAGCTTGGTTGCGTTCACAGATACGCAGTATTTT
CDR3aa: CASSLVAFTDTQYF

v_gene: TRBV2
d_gene: TRBD1
j_gene: TRBJ1-4
abundance: many
CDR3nt: TGTGCCAGCAGTGAGACAGGGGTTAAGGAAAAACTGTTTTTT
CDR3aa: CASSETGVKEKLFF

v_gene: TRBV28
d_gene: NA
j_gene: TRBJ1-1
abundance: few
CDR3nt: TGTGCCAGCAGTTTTTCCTTTGGGGGGTCCCACACTGAAGCTTTCTTT
CDR3aa: CASSFSFGGSHTEAFF

v_gene: TRBV6-5
d_gene: NA
j_gene: TRBJ2-5
abundance: NA
CDR3nt: TGTGCCAGCAGTTACTCCCGCCGAGAGACCCAGTACTTC
CDR3aa: CASSYSRRETQYF

v_gene: TRBV4-1
d_gene: TRBD1
j_gene: TRBJ1-4
abundance: many
CDR3nt: TGCGCCAGCAGCCAAGATTGGGGACAGGGGAATGAAAAACTGTTTTTT
CDR3aa: CASSQDWGQGNEKLFF

v_gene: TRBV19
d_gene: NA
j_gene: TRBJ1-1
abundance: few
CDR3nt: TGTGCCAGTAGTATAGATCAGGGGAACACTGAAGCTTTCTTT
CDR3aa: CASSIDQGNTEAFF

v_gene: TRBV27
d_gene: TRBD1
j_gene: TRBJ2-7
abundance: NA
CDR3nt: TGTGCCAGCAAGACAGGGGGCAGGTACGAGCAGTACTTC
CDR3aa: CASKTGGRYEQYF

v_gene: TRBV28
d_gene: NA
j_gene: TRBJ1-3
abundance: many
CDR3nt: TGTGCCAGCAGTTTTTTGCCGACCTCTGGAAACACCATATATTTT
CDR3aa: CASSFLPTSGNTIYF

v_gene: TRBV6-5
d_gene: NA
j_gene: TRBJ2-3
abundance: many
CDR3nt: TGTGCCAGCAGTTACGAGGGGAAAGATACGCAGTATTTT
CDR3aa: CASSYEGKDTQYF

v_gene: TRBV7-9
d_gene: NA
j_gene: TRBJ1-6
abundance: NA
CDR3nt: TGTGCCAGCAGCTTTGGGCAGGGAGATAATTCACCCCTCCACTTT
CDR3aa: CASSFGQGDNSPLHF

v_gene: TRBV7-2
d_gene: NA
j_gene: TRBJ2-3
abundance: many
CDR3nt: TGTGCCAGCAGCTTAGACAACACAGATACGCAGTATTTT
CDR3aa: CASSLDNTDTQYF

v_gene: TRBV7-9
d_gene: NA
j_gene: TRBJ2-3
abundance: many
CDR3nt: TGTGCCAGCAGCTTACCGGCGGGCGTCACAGATACGCAGTATTTT
CDR3aa: CASSLPAGVTDTQYF

v_gene: TRBV11-3
d_gene: NA
j_gene: TRBJ1-3
abundance: few
CDR3nt: TGTGCCAGCAGCTTAGACCCAGGAACTGGAAACACCATATATTTT
CDR3aa: CASSLDPGTGNTIYF

v_gene: TRBV6-2/TRBV6-3
d_gene: NA
j_gene: TRBJ1-1
abundance: few
CDR3nt: TGTGCCAGCATAAAACATTATGAAGCTTTCTTT
CDR3aa: CASIKHYEAFF

v_gene: TRBV28
d_gene: TRBD1
j_gene: TRBJ1-2
abundance: many
CDR3nt: TGTGCCAGCAGTTTGTCCGGGACAGAATACTCTAACTATGGCTACACCTTC
CDR3aa: CASSLSGTEYSNYGYTF

v_gene: TRBV6-5
d_gene: NA
j_gene: TRBJ2-3
abundance: many
CDR3nt: TGTGCCAGCAGTTACTCAACCAGCCGAGATACGCAGTATTTT
CDR3aa: CASSYSTSRDTQYF

v_gene: TRBV2
d_gene: NA
j_gene: TRBJ1-5
abundance: many
CDR3nt: TGTGCCAGCAGGGGGTACGGGGAAAACCAGCCCCAGCATTTT
CDR3aa: CASRGYGENQPQHF

v_gene: TRBV10-1
d_gene: TRBD1
j_gene: TRBJ2-1
abundance: many
CDR3nt: TGCGCCAGCACCGGACAGGGTCCAGTACTCAATGAGCAGTTCTTC
CDR3aa: CASTGQGPVLNEQFF

v_gene: TRBV28
d_gene: NA
j_gene: TRBJ2-1
abundance: NA
CDR3nt: TGTGCCAGCAGAGGGTTGTACAATGAGCAGTTCTTC
CDR3aa: CASRGLYNEQFF

v_gene: TRBV28
d_gene: NA
j_gene: TRBJ1-2
abundance: NA
CDR3nt: TGTGCCAGCAGTTTGGGGAGGAGCTATGGCTACACCTTC
CDR3aa: CASSLGRSYGYTF

v_gene: TRBV5-1
d_gene: TRBD2
j_gene: TRBJ2-1
abundance: NA
CDR3nt: TGCGCCAGCGCACCTAGCGGGGTCGCGGATGAGCAGTTCTTC
CDR3aa: CASAPSGVADEQFF

v_gene: TRBV10-3
d_gene: NA
j_gene: TRBJ1-1
abundance: NA
CDR3nt: TGTGCCATCGGCCGACCGACAGGGAACACTGAAGCTTTCTTT
CDR3aa: CAIGRPTGNTEAFF

v_gene: TRBV9
d_gene: NA
j_gene: TRBJ2-5
abundance: many
CDR3nt: TGTGCCAGCAGCGTATTAAGCGGATACAAAGAGACCCAGTACTTC
CDR3aa: CASSVLSGYKETQYF

v_gene: TRBV6-2/TRBV6-3
d_gene: NA
j_gene: TRBJ1-1
abundance: many
CDR3nt: TGTGCCAGCATGGGAGGCCTCGGCACTGAAGCTTTCTTT
CDR3aa: CASMGGLGTEAFF

v_gene: TRBV20-1
d_gene: TRBD1
j_gene: TRBJ1-2
abundance: NA
CDR3nt: TGCAGTGCTAGATGGGACAGGGCCCGCTACACCTTC
CDR3aa: CSARWDRARYTF

v_gene: TRBV4-1
d_gene: NA
j_gene: TRBJ2-3
abundance: few
CDR3nt: TGCGCCAGCAGCCAAGTAGGCAGCCGGGTTCGAGCGACTAGAAGCACAGATACGCAGTATTTT
CDR3aa: CASSQVGSRVRATRSTDTQYF

v_gene: TRBV12-5
d_gene: TRBD2
j_gene: TRBJ2-1
abundance: few
CDR3nt: TGTGCTAGTGGTTCCCTAGCGGGAGGTTACAATGAGCAGTTCTTC
CDR3aa: CASGSLAGGYNEQFF

v_gene: TRBV6-6
d_gene: TRBD1
j_gene: TRBJ1-3
abundance: NA
CDR3nt: TGTGCCAGCAGTTACTTGGGGCAGGGGGCTAGAAACACCATATATTTT
CDR3aa: CASSYLGQGARNTIYF

v_gene: TRBV11-3
d_gene: NA
j_gene: TRBJ2-1
abundance: many
CDR3nt: TGTGCCAGCAGCCTCAGGGACTTCTCCTACAATGAGCAGTTCTTC
CDR3aa: CASSLRDFSYNEQFF

v_gene: TRBV6-2/TRBV6-3
d_gene: TRBD2
j_gene: TRBJ2-7
abundance: NA
CDR3nt: TGTGCCAGCAGTTACCCAATGACTAGCGGGAGCTACGAGCAGTACTTC
CDR3aa: CASSYPMTSGSYEQYF